The rows below give T cell receptor beta chains drawn from one sample of a study of blood T cell repertoires in COVID-19. Using immunoSEQ multiplex PCR, the repertoire was profiled, and TCRdb retains in-frame clones only, with some absent. In the table there are about 220,000 clones, 70% to 90% of which are singletons. Sequencing used PBMCs or T cells enriched from blood (not recorded which). The receptors originated from a woman in her fifties or sixties with acute COVID-19. Each CDR3 is given without its conserved first and last residue.

TRBV7-8 ASSLIGTGIMNTEAF
TRBV2 ASSVHSSGANVLT
TRBV28 ASSQPGTPLDTQY
TRBV19 ASSTELAGSSGANVLT
TRBV7-9 ASSLVWTENTGELF
TRBV30 ASLRGGSRAF
TRBV5-8 ASSLALEAF
TRBV6-5 ASAPPGENEQY
TRBV5-1 ASSLHGDGYT
TRBV7-2 ASSLGGRRVGYT
TRBV6-5 ASSYSRVGNQPQH
TRBV5-8 ASKRGQWETQY
TRBV2 ASSERLPEVNEQF
TRBV7-9 ASSPGLKRAF
TRBV28 ASSPGGSTDTQY
TRBV7-2 ASSWGLAEQF
TRBV10-3 AISESPHGANTEAF
TRBV18 ASSPRTSGNTGELF
TRBV5-1 ASSLGQGNEAF
TRBV28 ASSFEGVGGYT
TRBV5-1 ASSLAKSGGNGYT
TRBV5-4 ASSPDKYQETQY
TRBV5-4 ASSSHFTGELF
TRBV7-3 ASSLTPGGTYEQY
TRBV15 ATSRGGRRNTEAF
TRBV9 ASSVDSGRIPGNTIY